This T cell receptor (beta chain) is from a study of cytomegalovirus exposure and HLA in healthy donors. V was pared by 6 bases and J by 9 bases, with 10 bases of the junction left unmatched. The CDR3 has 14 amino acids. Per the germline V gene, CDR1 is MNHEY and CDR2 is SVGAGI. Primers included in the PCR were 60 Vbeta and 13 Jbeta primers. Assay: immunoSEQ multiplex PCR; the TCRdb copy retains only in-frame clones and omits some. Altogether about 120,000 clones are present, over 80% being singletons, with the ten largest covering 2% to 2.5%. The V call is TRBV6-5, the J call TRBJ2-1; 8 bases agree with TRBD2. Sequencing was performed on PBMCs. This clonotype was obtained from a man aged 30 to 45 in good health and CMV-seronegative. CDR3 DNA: TGTGCCAGCAGCCCGTCCGGGACTAGTGTTGAGCAGTTCTTC. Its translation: CASSPSGTSVEQFF.